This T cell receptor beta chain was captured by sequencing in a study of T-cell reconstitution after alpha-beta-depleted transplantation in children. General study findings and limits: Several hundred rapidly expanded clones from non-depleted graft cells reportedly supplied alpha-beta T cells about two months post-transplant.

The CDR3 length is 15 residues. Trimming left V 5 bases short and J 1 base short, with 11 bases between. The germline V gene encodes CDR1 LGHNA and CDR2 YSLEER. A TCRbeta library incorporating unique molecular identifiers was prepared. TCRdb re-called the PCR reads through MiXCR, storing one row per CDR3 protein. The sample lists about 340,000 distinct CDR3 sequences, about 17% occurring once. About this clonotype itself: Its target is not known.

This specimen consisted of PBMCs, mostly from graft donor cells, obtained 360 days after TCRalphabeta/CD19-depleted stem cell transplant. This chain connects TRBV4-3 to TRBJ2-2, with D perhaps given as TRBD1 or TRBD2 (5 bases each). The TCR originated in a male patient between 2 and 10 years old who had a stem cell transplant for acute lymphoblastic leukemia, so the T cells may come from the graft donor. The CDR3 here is CASSSSGLNTGELFF. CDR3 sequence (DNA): TGCGCCAGCAGCTCCTCGGGGCTGAACACCGGGGAGCTGTTTTTT.